The sequence of this T cell receptor beta chain was determined in a study of response to subunit inactivated influenza vaccine. MiXCR, run by TCRdb on the RT-PCR reads, gives a single entry per CDR3 protein. Here the sample spans hundreds of thousands of distinct CDR3 sequences, around 8% being singletons. This clonotype has a handful of counts. CDR3 length: 16 residues. The germline CDR1 and CDR2 sequences are DFQATT and SNEGSKA (reference sequence). V lost 5 bases to trimming and J lost 5 bases; unmatched junction nucleotides: 12. The V call is TRBV20-1, the J call TRBJ2-5; 12 nucleotides line up with TRBD2. Sequenced here: PBMCs from blood, sampled roughly 24 months after vaccination. This TCR was recovered from a man between 50 and 75 years old who received an inactivated influenza vaccine. The CDR3 nucleotides are TGCAGTGCTCAGGACTCTAGCGGGAGGGATTGGGAGACCCAGTACTTC. As protein: CSAQDSSGRDWETQYF.